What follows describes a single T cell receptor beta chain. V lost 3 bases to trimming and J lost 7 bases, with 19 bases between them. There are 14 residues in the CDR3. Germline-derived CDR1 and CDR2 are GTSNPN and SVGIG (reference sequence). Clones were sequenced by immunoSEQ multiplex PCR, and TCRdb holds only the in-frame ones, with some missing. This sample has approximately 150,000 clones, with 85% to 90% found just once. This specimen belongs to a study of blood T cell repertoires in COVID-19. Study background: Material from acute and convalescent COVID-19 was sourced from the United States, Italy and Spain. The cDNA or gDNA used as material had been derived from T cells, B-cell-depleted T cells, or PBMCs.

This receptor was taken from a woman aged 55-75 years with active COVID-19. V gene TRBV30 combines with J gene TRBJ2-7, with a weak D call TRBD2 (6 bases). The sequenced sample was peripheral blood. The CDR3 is CAWSTNSGVGEQYF. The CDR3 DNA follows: TGTGCCTGGAGCACAAACTCGGGAGTGGGTGAGCAGTACTTC.